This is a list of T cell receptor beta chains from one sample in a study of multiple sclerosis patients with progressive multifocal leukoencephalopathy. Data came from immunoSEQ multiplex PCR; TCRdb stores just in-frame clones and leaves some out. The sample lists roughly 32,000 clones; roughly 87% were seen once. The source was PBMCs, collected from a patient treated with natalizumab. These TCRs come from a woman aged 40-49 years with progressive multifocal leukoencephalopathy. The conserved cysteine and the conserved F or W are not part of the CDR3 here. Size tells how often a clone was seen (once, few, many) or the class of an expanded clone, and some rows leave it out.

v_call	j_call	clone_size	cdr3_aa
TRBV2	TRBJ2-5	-	ASSEASGGAQETQY
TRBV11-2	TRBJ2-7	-	ASSSIQGRTYEQY
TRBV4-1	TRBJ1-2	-	ASSQTRAYPRNFPYGYT
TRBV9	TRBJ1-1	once	ASSQKTGSTEAF
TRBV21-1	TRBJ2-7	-	ASSKARADLYEQY
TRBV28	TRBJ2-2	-	ASRGQDESGELF
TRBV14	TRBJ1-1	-	ASSSGPSGAEAF
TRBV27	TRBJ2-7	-	ASSLLGVSYEQY
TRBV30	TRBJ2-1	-	AWSRDRGLNEQF
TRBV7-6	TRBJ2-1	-	ASSYSVDLGNEQF
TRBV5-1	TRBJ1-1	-	ASSSGQGMNTEAF
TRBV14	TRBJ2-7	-	ASSQVGTSERYEQY
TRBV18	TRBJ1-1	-	ASSPRDGNTEAF
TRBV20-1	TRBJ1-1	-	SAQQGTEAF
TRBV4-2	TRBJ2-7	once	ASSQDFRTSGPYEQY
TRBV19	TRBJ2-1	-	ASSPHSMTPRGNNEQF
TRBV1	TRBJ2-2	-	TSSLPGFEPPTGELF
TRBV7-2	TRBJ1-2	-	ASSLELSPGYT
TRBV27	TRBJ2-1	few	ASSLAGGNEQF
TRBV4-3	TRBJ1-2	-	ASSQGGQDGYT
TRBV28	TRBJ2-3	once	ASSLRGGSGNTQY
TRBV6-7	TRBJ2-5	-	ASSNQETQY